The 18 T cell receptor beta chains listed next were all sequenced from one sample in a study of beta chain features in type 1 diabetes. TCRB transcripts that were expressed got sequenced, as all of the isolated RNA had been reverse transcribed. Measured with immunoSEQ multiplex PCR; TCRdb has only the in-frame clones, and not every one. This sample has about 150,000 clones, with 8.5% to 12% found just once. The sample taken for sequencing was naive CD4+ T cells from blood. The receptors shown here come from a man younger than 30 in good health.

CDR3 region: CASSPPGLGQGYGYTF. In DNA, the CDR3 is TGTGCCAGCTCACCACCAGGTTTGGGACAGGGGTATGGCTACACCTTC. This sequence joins TRBV18 and TRBJ1-2; 10 nucleotides line up with TRBD1. Germline V gene data show CDR1 as KGHSH and CDR2 as LQKENI. The junction had 6 bases not matched to a gene; V was cut back by 0 bases and J by 5 bases. There are 16 residues in the CDR3.

This clone was counted a few times. CDR3 sequence: CASSTRTGGSMGTGELFF. The CDR3 coding sequence is TGTGCCAGCTCAACTCGGACAGGGGGCAGTATGGGCACCGGGGAGCTGTTTTTT. The V and J genes are TRBV18 and TRBJ2-2; 11 bases match TRBD1. CDR1 and CDR2 (germline): KGHSH, LQKENI. The CDR3 is 18 residues long. The V and J ends lost 5 bases and 4 bases, in that order; junction bases with no gene match: 12.

The chain couples TRBV27 to TRBJ2-1, with D maybe TRBD1 (6 bases). The CDR3 runs 14 residues. Germline CDR1 and CDR2: MNHEY and SMNVEV (reference sequence). The V and J ends lost 4 bases and 6 bases respectively, with 13 bases between them. CDR3 sequence reads: CASSSRTALNEQFF. The CDR3 DNA reads TGTGCCAGCAGTTCCAGGACAGCCCTCAATGAGCAGTTCTTC.

This clone was found a few times. The chain couples TRBV6-1 to TRBJ2-3, with TRBD1 identical over 7 bases. The ends lost 5 bases at V and 7 bases at J; junction bases unmatched: 9. Germline V gene data show CDR1 as MNHNS and CDR2 as SASEGT. The CDR3 spans 14 residues. The CDR3 sequence is CASSSYRGGNTQYF. CDR3 bases: TGTGCCAGCAGTTCTTACAGGGGTGGAAATACGCAGTATTTT.

This clone was seen a few times. The chain is built from TRBV6-5 and TRBJ2-6; a possible D gene is TRBD1 (6 bases). The CDR3 covers 16 residues. The germline V gene has CDR1 MNHEY and CDR2 SVGAGI. V was shortened by 3 bases and J by 4 bases, with 13 bases between the two germline ends. In nucleotides, the CDR3 is TGTGCCAGCAGTTATTCAGTGGGGGCAGGGGCCAACGTCCTGACTTTC. Amino acids: CASSYSVGAGANVLTF.

The table lists this clone with a few counts. The chain recombines TRBV18 with TRBJ2-7; 9 nucleotides line up with TRBD1. From germline, CDR1 is KGHSH and CDR2 LQKENI. J gave up 3 bases and V 6 bases, and 3 bases lay outside the gene matches. This CDR3 spans 13 amino acids. Written as DNA, the CDR3 is TGTGCCAGCTCTCGGGACAGGGACTACGAGCAGTACTTC. Residues: CASSRDRDYEQYF.

This clone has just a few counts. The chain combines TRBV7-2 with TRBJ1-5; TRBD1 matches 7 bases. Looked up from germline, CDR1 is SGHTA and CDR2 is FQGNSA. V lost 8 bases to trimming and J lost 7 bases; unmatched junction nucleotides: 14. The CDR3 sequence is 15 residues long. DNA of the CDR3: TGTGCCAGCGATCCTACGGGGGCAGGGGGACAGCCCCAGCATTTT. Translated: CASDPTGAGGQPQHF.

The table lists this clone with a few counts. This chain uses TRBV5-1 with TRBJ2-7, with 9 bases aligning to TRBD1. This CDR3 has 16 amino acids. The trim removed 1 base at V and 3 bases at J, leaving 8 bases unmatched. In germline, CDR1 is SGHRS, CDR2 YFSETQ. DNA for the CDR3: TGCGCCAGCAGCTTGCAACCCTGGGGACAGGGCTACGAGCAGTACTTC. Translation: CASSLQPWGQGYEQYF.

This clone was counted a few times. The CDR3 DNA reads as TGTGCCAGCTCACCCTCGCAGCTCGGGGGGGCCGGAGATACGCAGTATTTT. Translation: CASSPSQLGGAGDTQYF. This chain joins TRBV18 and TRBJ2-3, with 8 bases lining up with TRBD2. The CDR3 is 17 residues long. Germline assignment: CDR1 KGHSH and CDR2 LQKENI. Trimming cost V 3 bases and J 5 bases; bases outside gene matches: 13. The full variable domain, rest sourced from reference TRBV18 and TRBJ2-3, is NAGVMQNPRHLVRRRGQEARLRCSPMKGHSHVYWYRQLPEEGLKFMVYLQKENIIDESGMPKERFSAEFPKEGPSILRIQQVVRGDSAAYFCASSPSQLGGAGDTQYFGPGTRLTVL.

This clone was seen many times. This rearrangement joins TRBV30 to TRBJ2-1; the match to TRBD2 covers 8 bases. With 3 bases clipped from V and 5 bases from J, the junction kept 6 bases outside the gene matches. Germline V gives CDR1 GTSNPN, CDR2 SVGIG (reference sequence). The CDR3 extends over 14 amino acids. CDR3: CAWRAGGKHNEQFF. CDR3 nucleotide sequence: TGTGCCTGGAGGGCGGGGGGAAAACACAATGAGCAGTTCTTC.

In this sample, this clone turned up many times. This chain joins TRBV14 and TRBJ2-3, with unresolved D. This CDR3 is 15 amino acids long. Germline V gene sequence: CDR1 SGHDN, CDR2 FVKESK. V was clipped by 4 bases and J by 0 bases, with 11 bases between them. DNA of the CDR3: TGTGCCAGCAGCCCTACACAGATTAGCACAGATACGCAGTATTTT. Translating gives CASSPTQISTDTQYF.

This clone appeared a few times. The chain joins TRBV2 to TRBJ2-1; 8 bases are a match to TRBD1. CDR3 length: 12 amino acids. Germline V gives CDR1 SNHLY, CDR2 FYNNEI. Trimming cost V 10 bases and J 8 bases; bases outside gene matches: 7. CDR3 nucleotides: TGTGCCACAAAGGACAGGGACCATGAGCAGTTCTTC. This codes for CATKDRDHEQFF.

This rearrangement joins TRBV7-9 to TRBJ1-4; 7 bases align to TRBD1. The CDR3 totals 15 residues. Unmatched junction bases numbered 7, after V lost 7 bases and J lost 2 bases. Germline V gene sequence: CDR1 SEHNR, CDR2 FQNEAQ (reference sequence). The CDR3 sequence is CASTLGTATNEKLFF. The CDR3 DNA sequence: TGTGCCAGCACCCTCGGGACAGCGACTAATGAAAAACTGTTTTTT.

In its sample, this clone was seen many times. This chain connects TRBV7-2 to TRBJ2-3; no clear D. Per the germline V gene, CDR1 is SGHTA and CDR2 is FQGNSA. Trimming left V 2 bases short and J 6 bases short, with 6 bases between. This CDR3 region has 12 residues. CDR3 in DNA: TGTGCCAGCAGCTTACTAGATGATACGCAGTATTTT. Amino acid sequence: CASSLLDDTQYF. Complete variable domain (other parts from reference TRBV7-2 and TRBJ2-3): GAGVSQSPSNKVTEKGKDVELRCDPISGHTALYWYRQSLGQGLEFLIYFQGNSAPDKSGLPSDRFSAERTGGSVSTLTIQRTQQEDSAVYLCASSLLDDTQYFGPGTRLTVL.

This clone has a handful of counts. The chain couples TRBV7-2 to TRBJ2-5; TRBD2 might be the D (5 bases). The DNA end is a closer match to TRBJ2-7, so the J assignment may be wrong. In germline, CDR1 is SGHTA, CDR2 FQGNSA. The CDR3 has 14 amino acids. This chain's CDR3 is CASSSRTGSYEQYF. CDR3 sequence (DNA): TGTGCCAGCAGCTCACGGACTGGTTCCTACGAGCAGTACTTC.

The V and J genes are TRBV11-2 and TRBJ2-1, with TRBD1 identical over 8 bases. The germline V gene has CDR1 SGHAT and CDR2 FQNNGV. V was pared by 5 bases and J by 8 bases, with 11 bases of the junction left unmatched. The CDR3 totals 15 residues. The CDR3 coding sequence is TGTGCCAGCAGCCTGGGGACAGGCCCTTGGGATGAGCAGTTCTTC. It encodes CASSLGTGPWDEQFF.

The rearrangement joins TRBV10-1 to TRBJ2-3, with D unresolved. CDR3 length: 13 residues. CDR1 WNHNN and CDR2 SYGVQD come from the germline V gene (reference sequence). Between the trimmed V and J ends, which lost 7 bases and 1 base, there was a span of 9 bases. CDR3 loop: CASNFEGTDTQYF. As DNA, the CDR3 is TGCGCCAGCAACTTCGAGGGCACAGATACGCAGTATTTT.

This clone was seen ten or more times. This CDR3 reads CASSLGVNQPQHF. Here the CDR3 DNA reads TGTGCCAGCAGCTTAGGCGTCAATCAGCCCCAGCATTTT. This rearrangement joins TRBV7-9 to TRBJ1-5; D is unresolved. The germline V gene has CDR1 SEHNR and CDR2 FQNEAQ (reference sequence). The CDR3 is 13 amino acids. V was shortened by 1 base and J by 3 bases, with 4 bases between the two germline ends.